This TCR beta chain was documented in a study of vaccination and CD4 T cells after COVID-19. Study-wide context: Post-vaccine sample collection happened at a median of about 72 days after dose two, ranging 14 to 241.

The treatment here: roughly 10-day PBMC culture with coronavirus spike peptide pools or control peptides (ViraFEST assay). With respect to this clonotype: Its antigen is unidentified.

With the Oncomine TCR Beta short-read assay, DNA from cultured CD4+ T cells was sequenced. A single record per CDR3 protein comes from TCRdb applying MiXCR to the PCR reads. The table records tens of thousands of distinct CDR3 sequences, about 40% of them present only once. The CDR3 has 14 residues. Germline CDR1 reads MNHNS; CDR2 reads SASEGT. V shed 6 bases and J 5 bases; nucleotides not matched to a gene: 7. The TCR originated in a human donor who had recovered from COVID-19. The chain is built from TRBV6-1 and TRBJ1-1; 9 positions agree with TRBD1. The source material was CD4+ T cells from blood, cultured in vitro, sampled after SARS-CoV-2 vaccination. The CDR3 is CASRNRGPGTEAFF. The CDR3 DNA reads TGTGCCAGCAGGAACAGGGGGCCAGGAACTGAAGCTTTCTTT.